Following are 20 T cell receptor beta chains from one sample sequenced in a study of Tregs in tolerant kidney transplant recipients. The repertoire was sequenced with immunoSEQ multiplex PCR; TCRdb's copy has only in-frame clones and lacks some. The repertoire holds around 43,000 clones, 91% seen once, with around 0.67% in the top ten. Sequencing was carried out using Tregs from blood. The receptors were sampled from a human donor in good health.

This clone was seen a few times. Here the CDR3 reads CASSLAPANTEAFF. CDR3 DNA sequence: TGTGCCAGCAGCTTAGCGCCAGCGAACACTGAAGCTTTCTTT. This chain uses TRBV7-8 with TRBJ1-1; D unclear. The V gene lost 0 bases and the J gene lost 1 base, with 6 bases spanning the gap. This CDR3 contains 14 residues. Germline V gene lookup returns CDR1 SGHVS and CDR2 FQNEAQ.

CDR3 bases: TGTGCCAGCAGACCGGGACAGGGGTTAGGCACCGGGGAGCTGTTTTTT. The encoded protein is CASRPGQGLGTGELFF. The chain links TRBV27 to TRBJ2-2; 10 bases match TRBD1. The V gene's germline CDR1 is MNHEY and CDR2 SMNVEV (reference sequence). The length of the CDR3 is 16 residues. The trim removed 6 bases at V and 4 bases at J, leaving 8 bases unmatched.

The chain couples TRBV6-1 to TRBJ2-3; 10 bases match TRBD2. From germline, CDR1 is MNHNS and CDR2 SASEGT. After removal of 6 bases from V and 5 bases from J, the junction contained 8 bases not matched to a gene. This CDR3 comprises 15 residues. CDR3 sequence (DNA): TGTGCCAGCAGACTAACTGGGACTAGCGAAGATACGCAGTATTTT. It specifies CASRLTGTSEDTQYF.

The chain uses TRBV9 and TRBJ2-2; 8 bases match TRBD2. V gave up 0 bases and J gave up 7 bases; unmatched junction bases: 8. From germline, CDR1 is SGDLS and CDR2 YYNGEE. CDR3 length equals 16 residues. The CDR3: CASSVVSTSVVGELFF. The CDR3 nucleotides are TGTGCCAGCAGCGTAGTTTCGACTAGCGTTGTCGGGGAGCTGTTTTTT.

The genes are TRBV11-3 and TRBJ2-5; 8 bases agree with TRBD1. Germline V lookup: CDR1 SGHNT, CDR2 YENEEA. V gave up 4 bases and J gave up 5 bases; unmatched junction bases: 6. The CDR3 length is 14 residues. CDR3 sequence (DNA): TGTGCCAGCAGCTCTGGACAGGGCCGCGAGACCCAGTACTTC. It encodes CASSSGQGRETQYF. The full variable domain, its missing parts supplied by reference TRBV11-3 and TRBJ2-5, is EAGVVQSPRYKIIEKKQPVAFWCNPISGHNTLYWYLQNLGQGPELLIRYENEEAVDDSQLPKDRFSAERLKGVDSTLKIQPAELGDSAVYLCASSSGQGRETQYFGPGTRLLVL.

The chain uses TRBV7-9 and TRBJ2-6; D unresolved. This CDR3 comprises 15 residues. Germline lookup yields CDR1 SEHNR and CDR2 FQNEAQ (reference sequence). The V end lost 2 bases, the J end lost 0 bases, and 5 bases lay between the germline ends. This CDR3 reads CASSLRRSGANVLTF. DNA of the CDR3: TGTGCCAGCAGCTTACGGCGCTCTGGGGCCAACGTCCTGACTTTC. The entire variable domain, with the rest obtained from reference TRBV7-9 and TRBJ2-6, is as follows: DTGVSQNPRHKITKRGQNVTFRCDPISEHNRLYWYRQTLGQGPEFLTYFQNEAQLEKSRLLSDRFSAERPKGSFSTLEIQRTEQGDSAMYLCASSLRRSGANVLTFGAGSRLTVL.

The rearrangement uses TRBV15 and TRBJ2-5, with 8 bases lining up with TRBD2. The germline CDR1 and CDR2 sequences are LNHNV and YYDKDF (reference sequence). J gave up 3 bases and V 1 base, and 7 bases lay outside the gene matches. CDR3 length: 16 amino acids. CDR3 region: CATSRGRLAYKETQYF. The CDR3, as DNA: TGTGCCACCAGCAGAGGACGACTAGCGTACAAAGAGACCCAGTACTTC. The full variable domain, rest sourced from reference TRBV15 and TRBJ2-5, is DAMVIQNPRYQVTQFGKPVTLSCSQTLNHNVMYWYQQKSSQAPKLLFHYYDKDFNNEADTPDNFQSRRPNTSFCFLDIRSPGLGDTAMYLCATSRGRLAYKETQYFGPGTRLLVL.

J is TRBJ1-1 and V is TRBV11-3; no firm D call. Germline CDR1 reads SGHNT; CDR2 reads YENEEA. The ends were cut back, 0 bases at V and 7 bases at J, with 15 bases in the middle. This CDR3 contains 15 residues. CDR3 DNA sequence: TGTGCCAGCAGCTTAGACGGAAGACGATCGAATGAAGCTTTCTTT. Translated, it gives CASSLDGRRSNEAFF.

The count of this clone is one. This chain connects TRBV10-3 to TRBJ1-1; D may be TRBD1 (6 bases). Looked up from germline, CDR1 is ENHRY and CDR2 is SYGVKD. The CDR3 loop spans 11 amino acids. Trimming took 10 bases from V and 4 from J, leaving 10 bases between them. Here the CDR3 reads CATAGVTEAFF. The CDR3 DNA reads TGTGCCACGGCAGGGGTCACTGAAGCTTTCTTT.

V usage is TRBV5-1 and J usage is TRBJ1-4; 9 positions agree with TRBD1. Unmatched junction bases numbered 4, after V lost 4 bases and J lost 3 bases. Germline-derived CDR1 and CDR2 are SGHRS and YFSETQ. This CDR3 has 15 amino acids. CDR3 sequence reads: CASSSTGGPNEKLFF. DNA of the CDR3: TGCGCCAGCAGCAGTACAGGGGGCCCTAATGAAAAACTGTTTTTT.

The sample holds one count of this clone. V and J are TRBV18 and TRBJ1-5; 11 bases map to TRBD1. This CDR3 is 14 amino acids long. The junction had 1 base not matched to a gene; V was cut back by 2 bases and J by 7 bases. CDR1 and CDR2 from the germline V gene are KGHSH and LQKENI. The CDR3 protein is CASSPGQGAQPQHF. CDR3 DNA sequence: TGTGCCAGCTCACCAGGACAGGGGGCCCAGCCCCAGCATTTT.

The rearrangement uses TRBV4-1 and TRBJ2-2, with 9 bases fitting TRBD2. Germline V gene sequence: CDR1 MGHRA, CDR2 YSYEKL. J gave up 7 bases and V 0 bases, and 9 bases lay outside the gene matches. This CDR3 is built from 17 residues. CDR3 in DNA: TGCGCCAGCAGCCAAGATGAGGCGGGAGGGCCGGTCGGGGAGCTGTTTTTT. Encoded protein: CASSQDEAGGPVGELFF.

The CDR3 region has the DNA TGTGCCAGCAGCCCGGGACCAGTGGCTAACTATGGCTACACCTTC. It translates to CASSPGPVANYGYTF. The chain couples TRBV14 to TRBJ1-2, with D possibly matching TRBD1 (5 bases). CDR3 length equals 15 residues. From germline, CDR1 is SGHDN and CDR2 FVKESK. With 4 bases removed from V and 0 bases from J, the gap between germline ends came to 12 bases.

The V and J genes are TRBV4-2 and TRBJ1-2, with a tentative D call TRBD1 (5 bases). Germline CDR1 LGHNA, CDR2 YNFKEQ. The CDR3 has 18 amino acids. With 4 bases removed from V and 1 base from J, the gap between germline ends came to 22 bases. The CDR3 nucleotides are TGTGCCAGCAGCCGAATCGGGGGGAGGGCCTCCCTTAACTATGGCTACACCTTC. The encoded protein is CASSRIGGRASLNYGYTF.

V is TRBV10-2 and J is TRBJ1-1; D gene uncertain. The germline V gene encodes CDR1 WSHSY and CDR2 SAAADI. V dropped 1 base and J dropped 8 bases, with 8 bases sitting between them. The CDR3 is 12 residues long. The CDR3 protein is CASSEFAREAFF. The CDR3 DNA reads TGCGCCAGCAGTGAGTTCGCCAGGGAAGCTTTCTTT.

This clone was seen a handful of times. The chain carries TRBV11-2 and TRBJ2-5; unclear D gene. The germline CDR1 and CDR2 sequences are SGHAT and FQNNGV. The CDR3 has 12 residues. The V end was cut by 0 bases, the J end by 5 bases, with 4 bases between. The CDR3 nucleotides read TGTGCCAGCAGCTTAGATCGGGAGACCCAGTACTTC. Its translation is CASSLDRETQYF.

The chain employs TRBV4-1 and TRBJ1-3; 11 nucleotides match TRBD1. Germline V gives CDR1 MGHRA, CDR2 YSYEKL. CDR3 length: 15 amino acids. V shed 4 bases and J 1 base; nucleotides not matched to a gene: 0. The CDR3 region is CASSRDRGSGNTIYF. CDR3 sequence (DNA): TGCGCCAGCAGCCGGGACAGGGGGTCTGGAAACACCATATATTTT.

This sequence joins TRBV6-6 and TRBJ2-7, with D perhaps TRBD2 (5 bases). V lost 6 bases, J lost 5 bases, and 11 bases lay in between. The CDR3 totals 12 residues. The germline gives CDR1 MNHNY, CDR2 SVGAGI (reference sequence). CDR3 DNA: TGTGCCAGCAGCGCGGGTCCCGACGAGCAGTACTTC. Translating it yields CASSAGPDEQYF.

The chain has TRBV7-9 and TRBJ2-7; possibly TRBD1 for D (7 bases). Trimming pared 2 bases from V and 3 bases from J, leaving 14 bases between. The length of the CDR3 is 15 residues. Germline assignment: CDR1 SEHNR and CDR2 FQNEAQ (reference sequence). CDR3 residues: CASSLYAGGGYEQYF. CDR3 nucleotide sequence: TGTGCCAGCAGCTTATATGCAGGGGGAGGCTACGAGCAGTACTTC. The full variable domain, in which reference TRBV7-9 and TRBJ2-7 provide the parts outside the CDR3, is DTGVSQNPRHKITKRGQNVTFRCDPISEHNRLYWYRQTLGQGPEFLTYFQNEAQLEKSRLLSDRFSAERPKGSFSTLEIQRTEQGDSAMYLCASSLYAGGGYEQYFGPGTRLTVT.

The V gene is TRBV7-9, the J gene TRBJ1-4; unclear D gene. The CDR3 is 12 amino acids. From germline, CDR1 is SEHNR and CDR2 FQNEAQ (reference sequence). V lost 4 bases and J lost 2, with 2 bases in between. CDR3 DNA sequence: TGTGCCAGCAGCTCCACTAATGAAAAACTGTTTTTT. This codes for CASSSTNEKLFF.